The rows below give T cell receptor beta chains drawn from one sample of a study of OX40 agonist ivuxolimab in advanced cancers. Sequenced by immunoSEQ multiplex PCR; TCRdb stores in-frame clones only, minus some. Among about 50,000 clones, 60% to 80% were seen once, and the ten largest hold approximately 2.6%. The sequences come from CD4+ or CD8+ T cells sorted from blood, collected in a trial of the OX40 agonist ivuxolimab. These receptors came from an adult with an advanced solid tumor such as melanoma, head and neck, liver or kidney cancer. Each CDR3 is given with its conserved first and last residue.

j_gene,v_gene,CDR3aa
TRBJ2-6,TRBV5-1,CASRGNAGANVLTF
TRBJ2-3,TRBV15,CATSGGTGLGTDTQYF
TRBJ2-5,TRBV7-9,CASSPRLAGGPRETQYF
TRBJ2-2,TRBV7-9,CASSPARLFGGRNTGELFF
TRBJ1-3,TRBV29-1,CSVDLLGGNTIYF
TRBJ2-1,TRBV5-4,CASSPVGTSGINEQFF
TRBJ1-1,TRBV4-2,CASSPRSRTTEAFF
TRBJ1-3,TRBV30,CAWCQNSGNTIYF
TRBJ1-4,TRBV5-4,CASSRQGASEKLFF
TRBJ2-7,TRBV5-6,CASSDVMGHYEQYF
TRBJ1-3,TRBV6-5,CASSYLTGSGNTIYF
TRBJ1-2,TRBV28,CASSLPPPINYGYTF
TRBJ2-7,TRBV30,CAWSLGAREQYF
TRBJ2-2,TRBV5-1,CASRGTSGNVDTGELFF
TRBJ2-6,TRBV4-1,CASSHPGGRLSGANVLTF
TRBJ1-4,TRBV2,CASSVRAEVNEKLFF
TRBJ2-1,TRBV4-1,CASSQGQYNEQFF
TRBJ1-4,TRBV18,CASSPATGNEKLFF
TRBJ2-5,TRBV6-1,CASSGGGDQETQYF
TRBJ2-5,TRBV28,CASSGLAGTYQETQYF
TRBJ2-2,TRBV6-1,CASRPGYVNTGELFF
TRBJ2-6,TRBV28,CATRGRSGANVLTF
TRBJ2-3,TRBV19,CASSVGTGQPSTDTQYF
TRBJ1-1,TRBV10-3,CAISGIERGDTEAFF
TRBJ2-7,TRBV5-1,CASSFSGTGISYEQYF
TRBJ2-3,TRBV6-6,CASSYSSLPVDTQYF
TRBJ1-4,TRBV5-1,CASSLNGQGAFGEKLFF
TRBJ2-7,TRBV15,CATSRGDLTYEQYF